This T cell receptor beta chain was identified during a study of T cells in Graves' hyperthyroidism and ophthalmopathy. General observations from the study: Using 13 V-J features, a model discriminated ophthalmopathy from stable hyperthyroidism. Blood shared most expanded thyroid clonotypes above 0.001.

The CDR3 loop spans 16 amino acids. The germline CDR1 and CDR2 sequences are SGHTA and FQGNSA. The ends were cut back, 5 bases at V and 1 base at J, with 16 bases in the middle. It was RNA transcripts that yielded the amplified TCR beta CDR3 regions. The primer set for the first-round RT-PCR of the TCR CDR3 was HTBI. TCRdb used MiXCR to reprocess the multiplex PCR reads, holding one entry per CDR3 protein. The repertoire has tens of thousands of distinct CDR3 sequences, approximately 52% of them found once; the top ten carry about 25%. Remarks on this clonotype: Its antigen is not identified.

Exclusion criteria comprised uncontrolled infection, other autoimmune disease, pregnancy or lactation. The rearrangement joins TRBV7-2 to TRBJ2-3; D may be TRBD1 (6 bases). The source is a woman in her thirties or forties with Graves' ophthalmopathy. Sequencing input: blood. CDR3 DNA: TGTGCCAGCAGCCTCCCAGGGGCAGGGGGCACAGATACGCAGTATTTT. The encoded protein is CASSLPGAGGTDTQYF.